This is a list of T cell receptor beta chains from one sample in a study of T-cell memory formation after mild COVID-19. MiXCR, applied by TCRdb to the 5' RACE reads, yields one record per CDR3 protein. The data contain approximately 260,000 distinct CDR3 sequences, about a sixth of them singletons. Material for sequencing was PBMCs or a T cell subset sorted from them (not recorded which). The source is a young man who had mild COVID-19 (a few samples of this study predate the infection). Cell type and time point are not known. The CDR3 runs from the conserved cysteine through the conserved F or W. Fields, in order: J gene, clone size, D gene, V gene, CDR3 protein, CDR3 DNA. A D gene is named only where the DNA matches it firmly. Clone size, where shown, is once, few, many, or a class for clones that have expanded.

TRBJ2-3 | few | TRBD1 | TRBV29-1 | CSVRGRSTDTQYF | TGCAGCGTCAGGGGGCGTAGCACAGATACGCAGTATTTT
TRBJ2-7 | few | - | TRBV18 | CASSPTSGNYEQYF | TGTGCCAGCTCACCAACTTCAGGGAACTACGAGCAGTACTTC
TRBJ1-1 | few | TRBD1 | TRBV9 | CASSVGGGQGTEAFF | TGTGCCAGCAGCGTCGGAGGGGGCCAGGGGACTGAAGCTTTCTTT
TRBJ1-2 | - | - | TRBV2 | CASSEDGRGIYGYTF | TGTGCCAGCAGTGAAGACGGCAGGGGAATCTATGGCTACACCTTC
TRBJ2-1 | - | TRBD1 | TRBV4-1 | CASSQFSEGQSSYNEQFF | TGCGCCAGCAGCCAATTCAGTGAGGGACAGAGCTCCTACAATGAGCAGTTCTTC
TRBJ2-7 | many | TRBD1 | TRBV12-3/TRBV12-4 | CASSSRTGYEQYF | TGTGCCAGCAGTTCGCGGACAGGTTACGAGCAGTACTTC
TRBJ1-4 | few | TRBD1 | TRBV4-2 | CASSQIRTGVREKLFF | TGTGCCAGCAGCCAGATCCGGACAGGGGTAAGAGAAAAACTGTTTTTT
TRBJ1-1 | few | - | TRBV12-3/TRBV12-4 | CASSPARVTEAFF | TGTGCCAGCAGTCCAGCAAGAGTTACTGAAGCTTTCTTT
TRBJ2-7 | many | TRBD2 | TRBV20-1 | CSARQRLARSYEQYF | TGCAGTGCTAGGCAAAGACTAGCGCGCTCCTACGAGCAGTACTTC
TRBJ2-3 | few | - | TRBV4-1 | CASSQARLSTDTQYF | TGCGCCAGCAGCCAGGCTCGACTTAGCACAGATACGCAGTATTTT
TRBJ1-2 | - | - | TRBV20-1 | CSARESGSLWGYTF | TGCAGTGCCCGAGAAAGTGGCAGCCTATGGGGCTACACCTTC
TRBJ2-5 | few | TRBD2 | TRBV7-2 | CASSFGSGGAGETQYF | TGTGCCAGCAGCTTCGGTAGCGGGGGGGCCGGGGAGACCCAGTACTTC
TRBJ2-3 | few | TRBD2 | TRBV6-6 | CASSCFGSGGGETDTQYF | TGTGCCAGCAGTTGTTTCGGCAGCGGGGGGGGCGAGACAGATACGCAGTATTTT
TRBJ2-1 | many | - | TRBV4-3 | CASSQDPRGTSSYNEQFF | TGCGCCAGCAGCCAAGATCCGAGGGGGACGAGCTCCTACAATGAGCAGTTCTTC
TRBJ2-1 | many | TRBD2 | TRBV24-1 | CATSETRGAPYNEQFF | TGTGCCACCAGTGAAACGCGGGGGGCTCCCTACAATGAGCAGTTCTTC
TRBJ2-3 | - | - | TRBV20-1 | CSAFETGTLTDTQYF | TGCAGTGCTTTTGAGACCGGGACTCTCACAGATACGCAGTATTTT
TRBJ1-5 | - | TRBD1 | TRBV24-1 | CATSGTGVGNQPQHF | TGTGCCACCAGTGGGACAGGCGTCGGCAATCAGCCCCAGCATTTT